The T cell receptor beta chain under discussion was sequenced for a study of identical twins. General observations from the study: Whereas memory repertoires showed no such difference, abundant cord blood beta clonotypes carried fewer insertions.

This clonotype has a handful of counts. No antigen is known for it. MiXCR was run by TCRdb on the 5' RACE reads, yielding one entry per CDR3 protein. The top ten clones hold around 0.25% of a sample with about 1.7 million distinct CDR3 sequences, about 32% of them seen once. V lost 2 bases to trimming and J lost 6 bases, with 10 bases between them. The length of the CDR3 is 14 residues. The V gene's germline CDR1 is MNHNY and CDR2 SVGAGI (reference sequence). Material: cord blood. The J gene is TRBJ1-4, the V gene TRBV6-6; D is possibly TRBD1 (5 bases). The TCR was taken from a newborn girl in good health. CDR3 DNA: TGTGCCAGCAGTTACGAGGGGATCGATGAAAAACTGTTTTTT. This sequence encodes CASSYEGIDEKLFF.